Presented here are 21 T cell receptor beta chains from one specimen sequenced in a study of CD8 T cells in Susac syndrome. After extraction with the RNeasy kit, roughly 0.5 to 1 ug of the RNA was reverse transcribed using random hexamers. TCRdb re-derived calls from the immunoSEQ multiplex PCR reads in MiXCR, one entry per CDR3 protein. The repertoire holds about 57,000 distinct CDR3 sequences, 93% seen once, with roughly 0.5% in the top ten. The sequenced material came from CD8+ T cells from PBMCs. Receptors originate from a human donor with multiple sclerosis.

The rearrangement uses TRBV10-3 and TRBJ2-3; D not certain. Germline assignment: CDR1 ENHRY and CDR2 SYGVKD. V was cut by 4 bases and J by 4 bases, with 12 bases left in between. CDR3 length equals 14 residues. This chain's CDR3 is CAISGSSGSDTQYF. CDR3 DNA sequence: TGTGCCATCAGTGGGTCGTCGGGTTCAGATACGCAGTATTTT.

The V and J genes are TRBV4-2 and TRBJ2-3; 12 bases map to TRBD2. The CDR3 sequence is 17 residues long. The germline V gene encodes CDR1 LGHNA and CDR2 YNFKEQ. V lost 1 base to trimming and J lost 5 bases; unmatched junction nucleotides: 7. The CDR3 nucleotides read TGTGCCAGCAGCCAAGCCCTAGCGGGGGGGCCCGAAGATACGCAGTATTTT. Amino acids: CASSQALAGGPEDTQYF.

The gene calls are TRBV6-5 and TRBJ2-5; the match to TRBD2 covers 8 bases. CDR1 is MNHEY and CDR2 is SVGAGI in the germline V gene. The J segment lost 1 base and the V segment lost 0 bases, leaving 4 bases of the junction unmatched. This CDR3 has 16 amino acids. CDR3 residues: CASSYSSGEIQETQYF. CDR3 bases: TGTGCCAGCAGTTACTCTAGCGGGGAGATCCAAGAGACCCAGTACTTC.

The chain uses TRBV30 and TRBJ2-3; the match to TRBD2 covers 8 bases. Germline CDR1 and CDR2: GTSNPN and SVGIG (reference sequence). This CDR3 comprises 15 residues. Losses at the gene ends were 0 bases for V and 5 bases for J; bases not matched to a gene: 7. DNA of the CDR3: TGTGCCTGGAGTGTAGGAGCGGGGGCGGGAGATACGCAGTATTTT. Protein sequence: CAWSVGAGAGDTQYF.

Details on this clonotype: An end of the junction does not agree with germline; a read error may underlie this. The gene calls are TRBV27 and TRBJ1-2; perhaps TRBD1 as D (5 bases). CDR3 length: 14 amino acids. The germline V gene encodes CDR1 MNHEY and CDR2 SMNVEV (reference sequence). The CDR3 loop reads CASSLSQGSYVYTF. The CDR3 DNA follows: TGTGCCAGCAGTTTATCCCAGGGTTCTTATGTCTACACCTTC.

CDR3 bases: TGTGCCAGCAGCTTACTCTACAAGGGCCTGGGCAATCAGCCCCAGCATTTT. This codes for CASSLLYKGLGNQPQHF. This chain links TRBV7-8 with TRBJ1-5; D is unclear. The CDR3 sequence is 17 residues long. V was pared by 2 bases and J by 2 bases, with 16 bases between. Per germline, CDR1 SGHVS and CDR2 FQNEAQ.

This chain uses TRBV2 with TRBJ2-1, with TRBD1 matching over 7 bases. Germline V gives CDR1 SNHLY, CDR2 FYNNEI. V was pared by 8 bases and J by 3 bases, with 4 bases of the junction left unmatched. The length of the CDR3 is 13 residues. CDR3 nucleotide sequence: TGTGCCAGCCGGGACAGCTACTACAATGAGCAGTTCTTC. Protein product: CASRDSYYNEQFF.

Comments on this clonotype: A junction boundary mismatches the germline segment, possibly from a read error. This sequence joins TRBV7-6 and TRBJ1-6; the D gene is possibly TRBD1 (5 bases). Germline CDR1 SGHVS, CDR2 FNYEAQ. This CDR3 is built from 15 residues. CDR3 residues: CASSLGQGSNSPLHF. Written as DNA, the CDR3 is TGTGCCAGCAGCTTAGGGCAGGGTAGTAATTCACCCCTCCATTTT.

The rearrangement uses TRBV18 and TRBJ2-7; D is perhaps TRBD1 (6 bases). Trimming cost V 2 bases and J 4 bases, with 15 bases left between them. The CDR3 is 15 amino acids. CDR1 is KGHSH and CDR2 is LQKENI in the germline V gene. CDR3 sequence reads: CASSPADTGRYEQYF. The CDR3 DNA sequence: TGTGCCAGCTCACCAGCGGACACAGGGAGATACGAGCAGTACTTC.

The chain couples TRBV6-2 or TRBV6-3 to TRBJ2-1; tentatively, D is TRBD1 or TRBD2 (5 bases each). V was trimmed by 8 bases and J by 7 bases, leaving 21 bases between them. The V gene's germline CDR1 is MNHEY and CDR2 SVGEGT. The CDR3 is 15 residues long. CDR3 sequence reads: CASAPTGRQTNEQFF. For the CDR3, the DNA is TGTGCCAGCGCACCAACGGGGCGTCAGACGAATGAGCAGTTCTTC.

Here the CDR3 reads CSAFPVTSTDTQYF. CDR3 sequence (DNA): TGCAGTGCCTTCCCAGTGACTAGCACAGATACGCAGTATTTT. The gene calls are TRBV20-1 and TRBJ2-3; D gene unclear. CDR1 is DFQATT and CDR2 is SNEGSKA in the germline V gene (reference sequence). The V gene lost 6 bases and the J gene lost 0 bases, with 13 bases spanning the gap. CDR3 size: 14 residues.

The chain links TRBV6-6 to TRBJ1-5, with D uncertain. V gave up 5 bases and J gave up 0 bases, with 8 bases separating them. The CDR3 covers 14 residues. Germline V CDR1 and CDR2: MNHNY, SVGAGI (reference sequence). The CDR3 loop reads CASSPRSSNQPQHF. In DNA form, the CDR3 reads TGTGCCAGCAGTCCTCGGAGTAGCAATCAGCCCCAGCATTTT.

V is TRBV4-2 and J is TRBJ1-1, with a possible D match to TRBD1 (5 bases). Trimming took off 0 bases at V and 1 base at J, with 18 bases between the two ends. CDR3 length: 18 amino acids. Germline-derived CDR1 and CDR2 are LGHNA and YNFKEQ. The CDR3 region has the DNA TGTGCCAGCAGCCAAGAAGTTAAGCCGGGACGGCCGAACACTGAAGCTTTCTTT. Protein: CASSQEVKPGRPNTEAFF.

V gene TRBV12-3 or TRBV12-4 combines with J gene TRBJ1-2; 8 nucleotides align to TRBD1. The CDR3 has 13 amino acids. J lost 3 bases, V lost 6 bases, and 3 bases had no gene match. CDR3 loop: CASRQGGDYGYTF. CDR3 nucleotide sequence: TGTGCCAGCAGACAGGGGGGGGACTATGGCTACACCTTC.

The chain is built from TRBV6-6 and TRBJ2-5, with TRBD1 matching 8 bases. Germline V gives CDR1 MNHNY, CDR2 SVGAGI (reference sequence). The CDR3 runs 15 residues. The ends lost 6 bases at V and 2 bases at J; junction bases unmatched: 8. The CDR3 DNA sequence: TGTGCCAGCAGGGACCGGGACAGGCCACAAGAGACCCAGTACTTC. Translating it yields CASRDRDRPQETQYF.

V and J are TRBV20-1 and TRBJ2-1; D perhaps matches TRBD2 (6 bases). V lost 3 bases and J 13 bases, leaving 13 bases between the germline ends. There are 11 residues in the CDR3. The V gene's germline CDR1 is DFQATT and CDR2 SNEGSKA (reference sequence). The CDR3 DNA is TGCAGTGCTAGGGAGCGGAGGGGACAGTTCTTC. As protein: CSARERRGQFF.

The rearrangement uses TRBV7-8 and TRBJ2-3, with 9 positions matching TRBD1. Germline CDR1 reads SGHVS; CDR2 reads FQNEAQ. The V gene end was trimmed by 4 bases and the J gene end by 2 bases; junction bases not matched to a gene: 7. The CDR3 sequence is 16 residues long. The DNA of the CDR3 is TGTGCCAGCAGCTCGACGGGACAGGGCCTCACAGATACGCAGTATTTT. This gives the protein CASSSTGQGLTDTQYF.

The J gene is TRBJ1-5, the V gene TRBV11-2; 8 bases map to TRBD1. This CDR3 comprises 14 residues. CDR1 is SGHAT and CDR2 is FQNNGV in the germline V gene. After removal of 7 bases from V and 7 bases from J, the junction contained 9 bases not matched to a gene. The CDR3 sequence is CASNAGQEGQPQHF. For the CDR3, the DNA is TGTGCCAGCAATGCGGGACAGGAGGGGCAGCCCCAGCATTTT. The complete variable domain, with remaining parts taken from reference TRBV11-2 and TRBJ1-5, reads EAGVAQSPRYKIIEKRQSVAFWCNPISGHATLYWYQQILGQGPKLLIQFQNNGVVDDSQLPKDRFSAERLKGVDSTLKIQPAKLEDSAVYLCASNAGQEGQPQHFGDGTRLSIL.

The chain has TRBV6-5 and TRBJ2-5; D is possibly TRBD1 (6 bases). The CDR3 has 15 residues. Trimming shortened V by 0 bases and J by 2 bases, and 10 bases separated the two germline ends. The germline V gene encodes CDR1 MNHEY and CDR2 SVGAGI. CDR3 region: CASSYSQGWQETQYF. DNA of the CDR3: TGTGCCAGCAGTTACTCCCAGGGGTGGCAAGAGACCCAGTACTTC.

This chain joins TRBV6-1 and TRBJ2-7; D not certain. Trimming shortened V by 3 bases and J by 2 bases, and 11 bases separated the two germline ends. CDR1 and CDR2 from the germline V gene are MNHNS and SASEGT. The CDR3 is made up of 14 amino acids. CDR3 protein: CASSDLEAAYEQYF. The CDR3 DNA reads TGTGCCAGCAGTGATCTGGAAGCAGCCTACGAGCAGTACTTC.

J is TRBJ1-1 and V is TRBV19; D is possibly TRBD1 (6 bases). The V end was cut by 6 bases, the J end by 2 bases, with 13 bases between. The CDR3 loop spans 14 amino acids. Per the germline V gene, CDR1 is LNHDA and CDR2 is SQIVND (reference sequence). The CDR3 coding sequence is TGTGCCAGTAGCTTCGGGACACAAAACACTGAAGCTTTCTTT. This translates into CASSFGTQNTEAFF.